The clone carrying this T cell receptor (beta chain) was counted only a few times. V gave up 1 base and J gave up 2 bases; unmatched junction bases: 0. Germline values: CDR1 SGHKS, CDR2 YYEKEE (reference sequence). The CDR3 is 14 residues long. This specimen belongs to a study of beta chain features in type 1 diabetes. Of the isolated RNA, all was reverse transcribed, and so the sequenced material was expressed TCRB transcripts. The method was immunoSEQ multiplex PCR; TCRdb's version includes in-frame clones alone and lacks a portion of them. The repertoire consists of 350,000 to 450,000 clones, with over 13% occurring once and the leading ten covering approximately 0.02%.

This clonotype was sampled from a woman under 30 in good health. The sample consisted of naive CD4+ T cells from blood. This sequence joins TRBV5-5 and TRBJ2-1; TRBD2 matches at 7 bases. CDR3 loop: CASSLSGAYNEQFF. CDR3 in DNA: TGTGCCAGCAGCTTGAGCGGGGCCTACAATGAGCAGTTCTTC. Supplemented by reference TRBV5-5 and TRBJ2-1, the full variable domain reads DAGVTQSPTHLIKTRGQQVTLRCSPISGHKSVSWYQQVLGQGPQFIFQYYEKEERGRGNFPDRFSARQFPNYSSELNVNALLLGDSALYLCASSLSGAYNEQFFGPGTRLTVL.